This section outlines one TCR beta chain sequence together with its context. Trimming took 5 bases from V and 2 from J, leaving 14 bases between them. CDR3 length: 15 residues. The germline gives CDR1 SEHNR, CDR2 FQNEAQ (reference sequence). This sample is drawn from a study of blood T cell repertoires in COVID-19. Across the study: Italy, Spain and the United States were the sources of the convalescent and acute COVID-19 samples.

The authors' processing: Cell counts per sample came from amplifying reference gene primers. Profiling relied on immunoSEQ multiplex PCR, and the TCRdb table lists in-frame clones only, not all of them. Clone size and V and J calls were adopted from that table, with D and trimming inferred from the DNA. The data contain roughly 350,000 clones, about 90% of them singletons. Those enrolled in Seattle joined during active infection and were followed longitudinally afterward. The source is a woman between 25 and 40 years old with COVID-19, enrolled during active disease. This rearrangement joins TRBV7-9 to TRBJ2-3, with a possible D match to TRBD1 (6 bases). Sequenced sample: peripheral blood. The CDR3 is CASSPSRTATDTQYF. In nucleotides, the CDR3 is TGTGCCAGCAGCCCTAGTAGGACAGCCACAGATACGCAGTATTTT.